The clone carrying this TCR beta chain was recorded a few times. What it binds is not known. CDR3 length equals 17 residues. CDR1 and CDR2 from the germline V gene are LGHNA and YNFKEQ. V shed 3 bases and J shed 0 bases, with 15 bases lying between them. This entry belongs to a study of T cell repertoires in cytomegalovirus infection. Points from the study as a whole: HLA-C-restricted CMV clonotypes gave the most frequent clonotype in two of eight donors. Carriers of CMV plus the relevant HLA were identified by cumulative public TCR beta family frequency.

TCRdb independently ran MiXCR on the reads; one entry per CDR3 protein. This sample has approximately 130,000 distinct CDR3 sequences; around 25% occur once, and the top ten carry 34%. The sample comprised PBMCs, sequenced either directly or after in vitro stimulation (not recorded which). The sequence derives from a human donor in good health (CMV status not recorded). Some clones in this sample may be carry-over from other donors' samples. V usage is TRBV4-2 and J usage is TRBJ1-3, with D unresolved. CDR3 loop: CASSQDWKEASGNTIYF. The CDR3, as DNA: TGTGCCAGCAGCCAGGATTGGAAGGAGGCCTCTGGAAACACCATATATTTT.